This TCR beta chain emerged from a study of response to subunit inactivated influenza vaccine. The CDR3 loop spans 14 amino acids. Germline V gene lookup returns CDR1 LGHDT and CDR2 YNNKEL (reference sequence). After removal of 1 base from V and 1 base from J, the junction contained 0 bases not matched to a gene. In its sample, this clonotype was seen many times. Its matching antigen is unknown. Study-level results: Few additional T cells are recruited per seasonal influenza vaccination, authors suggested.

TCRdb called the RT-PCR reads again in MiXCR, with one record for every CDR3 protein. The sample yields approximately 730,000 distinct CDR3 sequences, 11% to 15% seen once. This sample comprised PBMCs from blood, obtained less than 15 days before vaccination. The receptor was isolated from a man aged 45 to 65 who received an inactivated influenza vaccine. The chain links TRBV3-1 to TRBJ1-1; 7 nucleotides line up with TRBD1. The DNA of the CDR3 is TGTGCCAGCAGCCAAGGACAGGGGAACACTGAAGCTTTCTTT. It specifies CASSQGQGNTEAFF.